This TCR beta chain comes out of a study of breast tumors, draining lymph nodes, adjacent tissues (dated by TCRdb to the mid-2010s). Some background on the complete study: In breast cancer patients, the study compared the TCR beta repertoires of tumor, adjacent nontumor tissue and axillary lymph nodes. The study was designed to assess the relationships and possible T-cell exchange between tumor, surrounding tissue and draining lymph node repertoires in human breast cancer. General study outcomes and caveats: T-cell repertoire diversity in tumors was found to be lower than in lymph nodes but higher than in nontumor tissue, and preferential V and J gene usage was observed. The data were considered consistent with the idea that most tumor T cells come from the lymph node and then expand in tumor tissue. In luminal-like breast cancer, tumor and nontumor tissue repertoires resembled each other significantly more than in basal-like breast cancer. The conclusion that tumor T cells originate in lymph nodes was framed as consistent with a hypothesis rather than directly demonstrated.

Note on this clonotype: The target of this receptor is not known. No base quality values were provided; no much bigger clone lies one nucleotide off.

The sequencer listed for this sample is Illumina HiSeq 2000. Multiplex PCR amplification was used to generate the TCR beta chain libraries. The amplified TCR beta chain products were analyzed by high-throughput sequencing. TCRdb trimmed the raw reads at Q25, called clones with MiXCR and kept productive beta chains. CDR3 protein sequences are deduplicated, and each keeps its most common genes and DNA. This sample is represented by 290,000 or so distinct CDR3 sequences; over 30% of them were singletons. The ten largest clones add up to 0.85% to 1.2% of the sample. The axillary draining lymph nodes of breast cancer patients were the source of the lymph node samples. The V and J ends are trimmed by 3 bases and 4 bases, leaving 11 bases between them. CDR1 and CDR2 are read off the germline V gene as ENHRY and SYGVKD. Spanning cysteine to phenylalanine, the CDR3 consists of 14 amino acids. Only the CDR3 region is kept as DNA, spanning 42 bases read in frame from base 1.

The V gene is TRBV10-3 and the J gene is TRBJ2-3; a weak D assignment points to TRBD1 (5 bases agree). The clonotype originates from a female donor with breast cancer. Some clones in this sample may be carry-over from other donors' samples. Material: axillary lymph node tissue. The DNA sequence reads TGTGCCATCAGTGAAAAGGGGTCGGCAGATACGCAGTATTTT. The resulting protein is CAISEKGSADTQYF.